What follows is one TCR beta chain and its context. Its cognate antigen is unknown. The data stem from a study of T cell repertoires in cytomegalovirus infection. V lost 7 bases to trimming and J lost 7 bases, with 19 bases between them. The CDR3 sequence is 14 residues long. Germline V lookup: CDR1 SNHLY, CDR2 FYNNEI. TCRdb recomputed calls from the reads with MiXCR, one row per CDR3 protein. This table holds about 700,000 distinct CDR3 sequences, about 33% found once. V and J are TRBV2 and TRBJ2-5, with D possibly matching TRBD1 (6 bases). This TCR derives from a human donor in good health (CMV status not recorded). Some clones in this sample may be carry-over from other donors' samples. Sequencing used cultured PBMCs, obtained from culture after CMV antigen stimulation. The CDR3 here is CASKGVTTWGTQYF. CDR3 bases: TGTGCCAGCAAGGGGGTGACTACCTGGGGGACCCAGTACTTC. The variable domain in full, completed from reference TRBV2 and TRBJ2-5, reads EPEVTQTPSHQVTQMGQEVILRCVPISNHLYFYWYRQILGQKVEFLVSFYNNEISEKSEIFDDQFSVERPDGSNFTLKIRSTKLEDSAMYFCASKGVTTWGTQYFGPGTRLLVL.